This T cell receptor (beta chain) emerged from a study of tumor and adjacent non-tumor tissue in lung cancer. As for the study in general: Histology: under 15 adenocarcinoma, a couple of squamous cell carcinoma, 1 small cell lung cancer. Some 3.9 million productive TCRbeta reads were obtained per sample on average. General observations from the study: Normal lung showed higher cumulative top 100 clone frequency than tumor. Tumor TCR diversity, when higher, was linked to shorter survival.

A modified ARM-PCR protocol with three rounds of nested PCR amplified TCRbeta. TCRdb reanalysed the multiplex PCR reads using MiXCR and keeps one entry per CDR3 protein. The profile shows about 48,000 distinct CDR3 sequences, 60% to 65% of them singletons. The CDR3 has 15 residues. CDR1 and CDR2 from the germline V gene are DFQATT and SNEGSKA (reference sequence). The template was RNA from unsorted bulk tissue. More than 3 cm separated this lung sample from the edge of the tumor. Worth noting for this clonotype: Antigen specificity is unknown. This may stem from a read error, because a much larger clone lies one nucleotide away.

The clonotype was recovered from a woman aged 70-85 years with non-small cell lung cancer. The sample comprised distant non-tumor lung tissue. The V call is TRBV20-1, the J call TRBJ2-3; TRBD2 might be the D (5 bases). The CDR3 nucleotides read TGCAGTGGTAGACGGGCTAGCAGATCCACAGATACGCAGTATTTT. Amino acids: CSGRRASRSTDTQYF.